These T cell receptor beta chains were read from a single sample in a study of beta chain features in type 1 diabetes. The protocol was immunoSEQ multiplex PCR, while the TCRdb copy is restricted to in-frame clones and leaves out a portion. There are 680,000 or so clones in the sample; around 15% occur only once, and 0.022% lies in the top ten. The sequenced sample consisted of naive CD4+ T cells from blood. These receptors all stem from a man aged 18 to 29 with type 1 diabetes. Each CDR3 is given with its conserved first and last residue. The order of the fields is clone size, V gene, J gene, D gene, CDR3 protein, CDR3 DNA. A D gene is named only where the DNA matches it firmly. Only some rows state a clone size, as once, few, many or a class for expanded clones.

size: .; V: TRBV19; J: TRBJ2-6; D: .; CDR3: CASRASGANVLTF; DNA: TGTGCCAGCAGAGCGTCTGGGGCCAACGTCCTGACTTTC
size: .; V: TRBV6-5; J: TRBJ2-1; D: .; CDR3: CASRILRDGEQFF; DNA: TGTGCCAGCAGGATCCTAAGGGACGGTGAGCAGTTCTTC
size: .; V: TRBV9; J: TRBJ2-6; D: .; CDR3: CASSEGDTGSGANVLTF; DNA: TGTGCCAGCAGCGAAGGGGACACCGGCTCTGGGGCCAACGTCCTGACTTTC
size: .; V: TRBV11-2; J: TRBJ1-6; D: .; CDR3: CASRAGGSPLHF; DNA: TGTGCCAGCAGAGCTGGGGGCTCACCCCTCCACTTT
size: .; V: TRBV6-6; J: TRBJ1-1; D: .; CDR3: CASTAPEDWTEAFF; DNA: TGTGCCAGCACCGCCCCGGAGGATTGGACTGAAGCTTTCTTT
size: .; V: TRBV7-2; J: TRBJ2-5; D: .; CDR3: CASSFAETQYF; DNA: TGTGCCAGCAGCTTTGCTGAGACCCAGTACTTC
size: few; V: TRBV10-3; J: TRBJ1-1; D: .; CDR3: CAISGRMNTEAFF; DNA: TGTGCCATCAGTGGTCGGATGAACACTGAAGCTTTCTTT
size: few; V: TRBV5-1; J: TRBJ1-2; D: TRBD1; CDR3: CASGQPRGAGYGYTF; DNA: TGCGCCAGCGGACAGCCCAGGGGGGCCGGCTATGGCTACACCTTC
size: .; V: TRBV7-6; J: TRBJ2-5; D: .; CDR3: CASSPYRGGGETQYF; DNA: TGTGCCAGCAGCCCCTACAGGGGAGGAGGGGAGACCCAGTACTTC
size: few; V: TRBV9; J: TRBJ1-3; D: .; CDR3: CASSVSSAFSGNTIYF; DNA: TGTGCCAGCAGCGTATCGTCAGCTTTCTCTGGAAACACCATATATTTT
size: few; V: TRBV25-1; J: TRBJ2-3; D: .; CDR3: CASSQGDTQYF; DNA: TGTGCCAGCAGTCAAGGGGATACGCAGTATTTT